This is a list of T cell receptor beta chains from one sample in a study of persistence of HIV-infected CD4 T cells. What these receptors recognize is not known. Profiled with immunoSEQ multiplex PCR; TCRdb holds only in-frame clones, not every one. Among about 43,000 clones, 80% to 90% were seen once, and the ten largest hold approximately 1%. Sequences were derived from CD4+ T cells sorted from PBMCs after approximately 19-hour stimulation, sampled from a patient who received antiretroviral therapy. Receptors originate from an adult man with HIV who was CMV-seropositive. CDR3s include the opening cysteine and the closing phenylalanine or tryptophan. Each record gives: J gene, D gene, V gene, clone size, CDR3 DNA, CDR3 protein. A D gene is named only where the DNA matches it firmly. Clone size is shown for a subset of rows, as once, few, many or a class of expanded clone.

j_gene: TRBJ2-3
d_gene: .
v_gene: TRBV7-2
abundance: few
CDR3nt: TGTGCCAGCAGCTTAAGGGCCGGACACACAGATACGCAGTATTTT
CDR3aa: CASSLRAGHTDTQYF

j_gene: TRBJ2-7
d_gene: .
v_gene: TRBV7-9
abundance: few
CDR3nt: TGTGCCAGCAGCTTAGGGTCCGGGGGAGCCTACGAGCAGTACTTC
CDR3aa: CASSLGSGGAYEQYF

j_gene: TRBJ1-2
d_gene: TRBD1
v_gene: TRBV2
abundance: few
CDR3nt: TGTGCCAGCAGCCGAGGGACAGGGGGCGACTTTAGGGGTGGCTACACCTTC
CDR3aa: CASSRGTGGDFRGGYTF

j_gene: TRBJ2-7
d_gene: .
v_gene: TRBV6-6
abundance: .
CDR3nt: TGTGCCAGCAGGCGGGACGGAGCCTACGAGCAGTACTTC
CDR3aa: CASRRDGAYEQYF

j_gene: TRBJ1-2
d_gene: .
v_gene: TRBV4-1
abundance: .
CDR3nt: TGCGCCAGCAGCCAAGACAGGGCGAATGGCTACACCTTC
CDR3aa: CASSQDRANGYTF

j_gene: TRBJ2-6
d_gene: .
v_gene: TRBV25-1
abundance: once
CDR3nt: TGTGCCAGCAGTGCGAACTCTGGGGCCAACGTCCTGACTTTC
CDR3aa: CASSANSGANVLTF

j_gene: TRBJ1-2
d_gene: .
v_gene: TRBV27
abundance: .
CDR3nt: TGTGCCAGCAGCTACCGGGACGACCGAGGCTACACCTTC
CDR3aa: CASSYRDDRGYTF

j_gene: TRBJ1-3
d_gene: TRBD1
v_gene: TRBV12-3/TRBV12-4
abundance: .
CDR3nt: TGTGCCAGCAGCCGGGACAGTAACACCATATATTTT
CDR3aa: CASSRDSNTIYF

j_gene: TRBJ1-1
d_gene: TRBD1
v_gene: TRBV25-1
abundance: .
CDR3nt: TGTGCCAGCATCCTTACAGGGGGCACTGAAGCTTTCTTT
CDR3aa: CASILTGGTEAFF

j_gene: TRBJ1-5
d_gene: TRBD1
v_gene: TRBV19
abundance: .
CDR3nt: TGTGCCAGTGGCGCACAGGGGAGGAATCAGCCCCAGCATTTT
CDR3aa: CASGAQGRNQPQHF

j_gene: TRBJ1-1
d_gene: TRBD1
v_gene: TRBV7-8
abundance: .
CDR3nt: TGTGCCAGCAGCTCAACAGGGGCCCAGACGTTT
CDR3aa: CASSSTGAQTF

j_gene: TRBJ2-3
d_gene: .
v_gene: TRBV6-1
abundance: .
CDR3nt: TGTGCCAGCAGTGAAGCGAGACCAGGGGAGTTTAGCACAGATACGCAGTATTTT
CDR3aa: CASSEARPGEFSTDTQYF

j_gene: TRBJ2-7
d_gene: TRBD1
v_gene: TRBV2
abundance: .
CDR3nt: TGTGCCAGCAAAAGGGACAGACTCTCCTACGAGCAGTACTTC
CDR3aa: CASKRDRLSYEQYF

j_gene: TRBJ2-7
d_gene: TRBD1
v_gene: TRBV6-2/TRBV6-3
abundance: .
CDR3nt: TGTGCCAGCAGCTCAGGGGGCACCGGCTCCTACGAGCAGTACTTC
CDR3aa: CASSSGGTGSYEQYF

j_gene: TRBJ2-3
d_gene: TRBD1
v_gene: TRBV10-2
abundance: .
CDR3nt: TGCGCCAGCCTCCGGACAGGGGGCACAGATACGCAGTATTTT
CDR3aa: CASLRTGGTDTQYF

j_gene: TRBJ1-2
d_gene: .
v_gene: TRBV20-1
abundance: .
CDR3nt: TGCAGTGCTAGTGAGGATCGTGGCTACACCTTC
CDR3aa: CSASEDRGYTF

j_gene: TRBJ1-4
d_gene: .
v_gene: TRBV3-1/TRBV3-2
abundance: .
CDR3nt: TGTGCCAGCAGCCAGACAATAACTAATGAAAAACTGTTTTTT
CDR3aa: CASSQTITNEKLFF

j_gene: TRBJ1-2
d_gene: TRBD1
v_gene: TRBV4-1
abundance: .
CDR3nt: TGCGCCAGCAGCCAAGAAGGGACAGGGGGTAGTCGGTATGGCTACACCTTC
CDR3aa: CASSQEGTGGSRYGYTF

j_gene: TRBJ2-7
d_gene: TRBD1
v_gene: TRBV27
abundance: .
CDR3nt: TGTGCCAGCAGCTCTGGGCCGGGAGGACAGGGGCCCCTCGGCGAGCAGTACTTC
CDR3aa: CASSSGPGGQGPLGEQYF

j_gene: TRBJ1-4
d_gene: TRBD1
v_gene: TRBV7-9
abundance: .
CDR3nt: TGTGCCAGCAGCTCCCAGGGGACAGAGAATGAAAAACTGTTTTTT
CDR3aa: CASSSQGTENEKLFF